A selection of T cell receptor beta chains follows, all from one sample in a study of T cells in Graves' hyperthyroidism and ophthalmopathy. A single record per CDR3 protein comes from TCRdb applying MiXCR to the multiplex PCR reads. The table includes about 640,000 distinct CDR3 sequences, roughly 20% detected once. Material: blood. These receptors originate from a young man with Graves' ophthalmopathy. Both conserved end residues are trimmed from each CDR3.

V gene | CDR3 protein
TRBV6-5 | ASSYPSGTGSYEQY
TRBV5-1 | ASSLGGVGDTQY
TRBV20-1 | SAREWASGRGNEQF
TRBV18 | ASSPPLAGAMYEQF
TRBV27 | ASSLSGTQPQH
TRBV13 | ASSSPGLGPPGELF
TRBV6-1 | ASSPPNGGGPSYEQY
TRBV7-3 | ASSSGPMMGPDTQY
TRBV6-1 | ASSGAGTLNTGELF
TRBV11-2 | ASRGVRTGGLTEAF
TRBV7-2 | ASSLGGGGGQETQY
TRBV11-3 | ASSPFEMNTEAF
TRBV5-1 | ASSSTGQGPGELF
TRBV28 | ASSFFQGNTEAF
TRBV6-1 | ASSTGTSRGAGELF
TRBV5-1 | ASREGHEQY
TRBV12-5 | ASGPGTGGYNEQF
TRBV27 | ASSSAGGAAYGYT
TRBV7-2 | ASSFSRAYEQY
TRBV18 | ASSPRANNYGYT
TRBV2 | ASSGIGRVQETQY
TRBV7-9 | ASSPGGGEAYNEQF